Listed here is a single T cell receptor (beta chain). These data originate in a study of blood T cell repertoires in COVID-19. Background on the study: T cells, B-cell-depleted T cells, or PBMCs supplied cDNA or gDNA.

The protocol was immunoSEQ multiplex PCR, while the TCRdb copy is restricted to in-frame clones and leaves out a portion. The profile shows around 300,000 clones, 85% of them singletons. There are 15 residues in the CDR3. In germline, CDR1 is SGHRS, CDR2 YFSETQ. J lost 4 bases, V lost 4 bases, and 5 bases had no gene match. The sequencing sample was made of PBMCs or T cells enriched from blood (not recorded which). The sequence came from a woman in her forties or fifties who had recovered from COVID-19. J is TRBJ2-3 and V is TRBV5-1; 11 bases are a match to TRBD2. In DNA, the CDR3 is TGCGCCAGCAGCAGGACTAGCGGGCGGGCAGATACGCAGTATTTT. Translating gives CASSRTSGRADTQYF.